A single sample is the source of the 7 T cell receptor beta chains below, sequenced in a study of shared clonotypes between healthy human individuals. Terminally differentiated effector memory CD45RA+ cells were left out of the naive CD8 fraction, which was CD45RO-negative and positively selected for CCR7. TCRdb's table, derived via immunoSEQ multiplex PCR, lists solely in-frame clones and lacks some. Here the sample spans millions of clones, approximately 95% being singletons. The material sequenced was naive CD8+ T cells sorted from blood. The receptors shown here come from a man between 18 and 29 years old in good health.

The CDR3 reads CASSKPGLYTDTQYF. The CDR3 DNA follows: TGTGCCAGCAGTAAACCGGGACTATACACAGATACGCAGTATTTT. The gene calls are TRBV6-7 and TRBJ2-3, with 7 bases that match TRBD2. TRBV6-7 is placed among ORFs of uncertain function. This CDR3 has 15 residues. V shed 5 bases and J 2 bases; nucleotides not matched to a gene: 7.

The V gene is TRBV10-3, the J gene TRBJ2-5, with D possibly TRBD2 on 6 matching bases. Germline lookup yields CDR1 ENHRY and CDR2 SYGVKD. CDR3 length equals 14 residues. V was cut by 10 bases and J by 4 bases, with 19 bases left in between. The CDR3 loop is CATGGQGGLETQYF. The CDR3 DNA is TGTGCCACCGGCGGGCAGGGAGGACTAGAGACCCAGTACTTC.

The J gene is TRBJ2-1, the V gene TRBV10-2; TRBD2 aligns across 10 bases. The ends lost 4 bases at V and 0 bases at J; junction bases unmatched: 12. This CDR3 has 19 residues. CDR1 and CDR2 from the germline V gene are WSHSY and SAAADI. The CDR3 loop is CASSGIRAGGISSYNEQFF. The CDR3 nucleotides are TGCGCCAGCAGTGGAATAAGAGCGGGAGGGATTAGCTCCTACAATGAGCAGTTCTTC.

V usage is TRBV6-5 and J usage is TRBJ2-7, with 9 bases identical to TRBD2. Unmatched junction bases numbered 5, after V lost 3 bases and J lost 5 bases. CDR1 is MNHEY, CDR2 SVGAGI, per germline. The CDR3 has 14 amino acids. In nucleotides, the CDR3 is TGTGCCAGCAGTTATTCCAGCGGGGGGAACGAGCAGTACTTC. It specifies CASSYSSGGNEQYF.

This clone is a singleton in its sample. CDR3 DNA: TGTGCCAGCAGCTTGGAAAGGGGCCAGGATGGCTACACCTTC. It specifies CASSLERGQDGYTF. The chain is built from TRBV5-8 and TRBJ1-2; tentatively, D is TRBD1 (5 bases). The CDR3 sequence is 14 residues long. With 0 bases removed from V and 6 bases from J, the gap between germline ends came to 12 bases. Germline lookup yields CDR1 SGHTS and CDR2 YDEGEE.

The chain uses TRBV4-1 and TRBJ2-5, with 9 bases that match TRBD2. Germline lookup yields CDR1 MGHRA and CDR2 YSYEKL. This CDR3 is built from 17 residues. With V trimmed by 0 bases and J by 6 bases, 11 bases remained unmatched. CDR3 residues: CASSQDGLAGYLQTQYF. The CDR3 coding sequence is TGCGCCAGCAGCCAAGATGGGCTAGCGGGGTACTTGCAGACCCAGTACTTC.

This chain links TRBV7-9 with TRBJ1-4; D gene ambiguous. In germline, CDR1 is SEHNR, CDR2 FQNEAQ (reference sequence). Trimming shortened V by 3 bases and J by 4 bases, and 9 bases separated the two germline ends. The CDR3 spans 14 residues. This CDR3 is CASSFVGNNEKLFF. The CDR3 bases are TGTGCCAGCAGCTTTGTGGGGAATAATGAAAAACTGTTTTTT.